One sample yielded the 23 T cell receptor beta chains listed below, sequenced in a study of human T cells and chemical hapten exposure. Time point meaning: patch test 2, 6 weeks after DPC sensitization. Sample treatment: therapeutic diphenylcyclopropenone sensitization with weekly scalp DPC. TCRdb reanalysed the RACE reads using MiXCR and keeps one entry per CDR3 protein. The data contain approximately 96,000 distinct CDR3 sequences, about 9.3% of them singletons. The specimen comprised whole blood, sampled in connection with sensitization to the hapten diphenylcyclopropenone (DPC). The receptors here all came from a woman in her thirties or forties with alopecia areata. Some clones in this sample may be carry-over from other donors' samples.

V usage is TRBV6-6 and J usage is TRBJ1-5; TRBD1 might be the D (6 bases). This CDR3 is built from 16 residues. CDR1 and CDR2 from the germline V gene are MNHNY and SVGAGI (reference sequence). V dropped 2 bases and J dropped 3 bases, with 14 bases sitting between them. The CDR3 protein is CASSYRQGTLNQPQHF. CDR3 coding DNA: TGTGCCAGCAGTTACCGCCAGGGGACTCTCAATCAGCCCCAGCATTTT.

This clonotype has more than one count but fewer than ten. No DNA is shown, since the ends of the CDR3 on it are uncertain; the CDR3 is the one TCRdb lists. J is TRBJ2-7 and V is TRBV7-9; the D segment call TRBD1 is taken from the table without a DNA check. Germline CDR1 reads SEHNR; CDR2 reads FQNEAQ (reference sequence). With termini counted, the CDR3 has 14 amino acids. The CDR3 is CASSSAPASYEQYF.

This clonotype was seen repeatedly, ten times or more. The CDR3 loop is CASSLSGLADNEQFF. CDR3 DNA: TGTGCCAGCAGTTTATCTGGACTAGCGGACAATGAGCAGTTCTTC. This chain connects TRBV7-9 to TRBJ2-1; the match to TRBD2 covers 10 bases. Losses at the gene ends were 6 bases for V and 5 bases for J; bases not matched to a gene: 7. Germline assignment: CDR1 SEHNR and CDR2 FQNEAQ (reference sequence). The CDR3 sequence is 15 residues long.

Remarks on this clonotype: One end of the junction varies from germline; a read error may be responsible. The CDR3 here is CSVENARTGPLF. CDR3 DNA: TGCAGCGTTGAAAACGCCCGGACCGGCCCCCTCTTT. The chain is built from TRBV29-1 and TRBJ1-1; D gene unclear. CDR3 length equals 12 residues. Germline-derived CDR1 and CDR2 are SQVTM and ANQGSEA.

In its sample, this clonotype was seen many times. The V call is TRBV20-1, the J call TRBJ2-1; 7 bases fit TRBD2. Germline V gives CDR1 DFQATT, CDR2 SNEGSKA (reference sequence). This CDR3 is built from 11 residues. This chain's CDR3 is CSGGTPNEQFF. For the CDR3, the DNA is TGCAGCGGGGGGACCCCCAATGAGCAGTTCTTC.

A note on this clonotype: At one boundary the junction diverges from the germline segment, which might be a read error. The chain recombines TRBV7-3 with TRBJ2-3; unclear D gene. In germline, CDR1 is SGHTA, CDR2 FQGTGA. This CDR3 contains 15 residues. CDR3 bases: TGTGCCAGCGGCTTGCGCAGTGAGAGCACAGATACGCAGTATTTT. Its protein is CASGLRSESTDTQYF.

This clonotype was seen only a few times. The chain recombines TRBV7-2 with TRBJ2-1; D call uncertain. The V and J ends lost 4 bases and 5 bases respectively, with 9 bases between them. This CDR3 has 13 residues. CDR1 is SGHTA and CDR2 is FQGNSA in the germline V gene. The CDR3 nucleotides are TGTGCCAGCAGCTCCGGGCTGCACAATGAGCAGTTCTTC. The encoded protein is CASSSGLHNEQFF.

This clonotype was recorded at least ten times. V is TRBV6-2 or TRBV6-3 and J is TRBJ2-7; D is perhaps TRBD2 (6 bases). Per germline, CDR1 MNHEY and CDR2 SVGEGT. This CDR3 region has 18 residues. V shed 5 bases and J shed 0 bases, with 23 bases lying between them. The CDR3 is CASSPSYAGTLSSYEQYF. The CDR3 region has the DNA TGTGCCAGCAGTCCCAGCTACGCCGGGACTCTCAGCTCCTACGAGCAGTACTTC.

This clonotype showed up just a few times. The V gene is TRBV30, the J gene TRBJ2-3; 10 bases are a match to TRBD2. This CDR3 is built from 17 residues. Germline CDR1 GTSNPN, CDR2 SVGIG (reference sequence). V lost 2 bases and J lost 5; bases outside the gene matches: 13. For the CDR3, the DNA is TGTGCCTGGAGTCTTACCCCGGGACTAGCGTTTCAAGATACGCAGTATTTT. Translated, it gives CAWSLTPGLAFQDTQYF.

This clonotype was found many times. The V and J genes are TRBV6-4 and TRBJ2-3, with D tentatively TRBD2 (6 bases). Trimming stripped 5 bases from V and 1 base from J, with 13 bases between. This CDR3 region has 15 residues. Germline V gene data show CDR1 as MRHNA and CDR2 as SNTAGT. CDR3 sequence: CASSLTTSGTDTQYF. The CDR3 DNA is TGTGCCAGCAGTCTAACGACTAGTGGCACAGATACGCAGTATTTT.

This clonotype was recorded many times. The chain employs TRBV4-3 and TRBJ1-1; D is ambiguous. Germline CDR1 reads LGHNA; CDR2 reads YSLEER. This CDR3 region has 14 residues. V lost 1 base, J lost 1 base, and 7 bases lay in between. The CDR3 spells CASSQVGTNTEAFF. CDR3 sequence (DNA): TGCGCCAGCAGCCAAGTAGGAACGAACACTGAAGCTTTCTTT.

This chain connects TRBV7-9 to TRBJ2-5, with TRBD1 identical over 7 bases. There are 15 residues in the CDR3. The ends lost 4 bases at V and 5 bases at J; junction bases unmatched: 10. Germline loops: CDR1 SEHNR, CDR2 FQNEAQ (reference sequence). The CDR3 is CASSSYKTGTETQYF. The CDR3 region has the DNA TGTGCCAGCAGCTCATACAAGACAGGGACCGAGACCCAGTACTTC.

This clonotype was observed a few times. The rearrangement uses TRBV6-2 or TRBV6-3 and TRBJ2-1, with D hard to call. The CDR3 length is 14 residues. The germline gives CDR1 MNHEY, CDR2 SVGEGT. V was clipped by 4 bases and J by 6 bases, with 13 bases between them. This CDR3 reads CASSWDLGSNEQFF. In DNA form, the CDR3 reads TGTGCCAGCAGTTGGGATCTAGGTTCCAATGAGCAGTTCTTC.

The table lists this clonotype with many counts. This chain uses TRBV9 with TRBJ2-3; TRBD1 matches 7 bases. The length of the CDR3 is 15 residues. Germline loops: CDR1 SGDLS, CDR2 YYNGEE. Trimming at V came to 4 bases and at J to 1 base, leaving 6 bases not matched to a gene. In DNA form, the CDR3 reads TGTGCCAGCAGCCCGTTTGGACAGGGCACAGATACGCAGTATTTT. Translated: CASSPFGQGTDTQYF.

The V gene is TRBV20-1, the J gene TRBJ1-2, with no clear D. CDR1 is DFQATT, CDR2 SNEGSKA, per germline (reference sequence). The V end was cut by 6 bases, the J end by 5 bases, with 13 bases between. The CDR3 loop spans 12 amino acids. The CDR3 DNA is TGCAGTGCCGGACTCGGGGAGTATGGCTACACCTTC. Translating gives CSAGLGEYGYTF.

The V call is TRBV28, the J call TRBJ2-5; 8 bases match TRBD1. The J segment lost 6 bases and the V segment lost 5 bases, leaving 11 bases of the junction unmatched. CDR1 and CDR2 from the germline V gene are MDHEN and SYDVKM. CDR3 length: 15 residues. DNA for the CDR3: TGTGCCAGCAGTCCGCCTGGACAGGGTTTGAAGACCCAGTACTTC. The encoded protein is CASSPPGQGLKTQYF.

This clonotype was detected ten times or more. The chain couples TRBV5-4 to TRBJ2-3; 11 bases line up with TRBD2. Germline V lookup: CDR1 SGHNT, CDR2 YYREEE (reference sequence). The CDR3 is made up of 17 amino acids. With V trimmed by 1 base and J by 5 bases, 9 bases remained unmatched. The CDR3 DNA reads as TGTGCCAGCAGCTTGTATAGCGGGAGGGCCCGGGGAGATACGCAGTATTTT. Protein product: CASSLYSGRARGDTQYF.

The sample holds many counts of this clonotype. The rearrangement joins TRBV2 to TRBJ1-1; 7 bases are a match to TRBD1. After removal of 4 bases from V and 6 bases from J, the junction contained 2 bases not matched to a gene. From germline, CDR1 is SNHLY and CDR2 FYNNEI. CDR3 length equals 12 residues. The DNA for the CDR3 is TGTGCCAGCAGTGGACAGGGTGCTGAAGCTTTCTTT. Amino acid sequence: CASSGQGAEAFF.

The chain links TRBV7-8 to TRBJ2-7, with TRBD2 as a possible D gene (6 bases). Germline V lookup: CDR1 SGHVS, CDR2 FQNEAQ. The CDR3 has 14 amino acids. V lost 8 bases to trimming and J lost 4 bases, with 18 bases between them. The CDR3 nucleotides read TGTGCCAGCGTAGGGCGGGAATCCTTATACGAGCAGTACTTC. This encodes CASVGRESLYEQYF.

Ten or more counts support this clonotype. This sequence joins TRBV7-2 and TRBJ2-1; TRBD2 matches at 11 bases. CDR1 SGHTA and CDR2 FQGNSA come from the germline V gene. Germline trimming cut 5 bases from V and 8 bases from J; bases unmatched to any gene: 5. CDR3 length: 14 residues. CDR3 in DNA: TGTGCCAGCAGCGACACTAGCGGGAGACATGAGCAGTTCTTC. Protein sequence: CASSDTSGRHEQFF.

This chain links TRBV12-3 or TRBV12-4 with TRBJ2-7; tentative D call: TRBD1 (5 bases). This CDR3 has 12 amino acids. Trimming cost V 5 bases and J 6 bases, with 11 bases left between them. CDR3 in DNA: TGTGCCAGCAGTCCCGCAGGGTTCGAGCAGTACTTC. It codes for CASSPAGFEQYF.

This clonotype has a handful of counts. The chain has TRBV28 and TRBJ2-7; no definite D call. The CDR3 totals 12 residues. Germline assignment: CDR1 MDHEN and CDR2 SYDVKM. Trimming cost V 5 bases and J 1 base, with 6 bases left between them. Written as DNA, the CDR3 is TGTGCCAGCAGTCTGTGGTCCTACGAGCAGTACTTC. This encodes CASSLWSYEQYF.

Ten or more counts support this clonotype. The rearrangement links TRBV27 to TRBJ2-3, with 7 positions matching TRBD2. J was trimmed by 9 bases and V by 0 bases; bases with no gene match: 6. CDR1 is MNHEY and CDR2 is SMNVEV in the germline V gene (reference sequence). This CDR3 has 14 residues. The chain's CDR3 is CASSLSGGGPTQYF. In DNA, the CDR3 is TGTGCCAGCAGTTTATCTGGCGGGGGTCCAACGCAGTATTTT.